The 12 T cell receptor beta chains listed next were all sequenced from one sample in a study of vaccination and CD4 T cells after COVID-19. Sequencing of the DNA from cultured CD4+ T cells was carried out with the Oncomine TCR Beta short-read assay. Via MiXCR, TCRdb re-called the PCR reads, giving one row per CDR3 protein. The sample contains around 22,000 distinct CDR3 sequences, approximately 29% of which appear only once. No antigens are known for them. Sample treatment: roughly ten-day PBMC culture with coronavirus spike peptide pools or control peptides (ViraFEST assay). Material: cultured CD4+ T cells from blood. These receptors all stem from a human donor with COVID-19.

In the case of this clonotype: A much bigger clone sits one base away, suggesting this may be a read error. Here the CDR3 reads CASRPQGGSQETQYF. Written as DNA, the CDR3 is TGTGCCAGCAGGCCACAGGGGGGCAGCCAAGAGACCCAGTACTTC. The chain joins TRBV5-4 to TRBJ2-5, with TRBD1 matching over 8 bases. This CDR3 region has 15 residues. Germline values: CDR1 SGHNT, CDR2 YYREEE (reference sequence). With V trimmed by 5 bases and J by 1 base, 7 bases remained unmatched.

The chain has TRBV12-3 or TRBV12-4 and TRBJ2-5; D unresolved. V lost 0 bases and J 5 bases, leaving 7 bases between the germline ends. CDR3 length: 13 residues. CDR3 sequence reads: CASSLAARETQYF. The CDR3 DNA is TGTGCCAGCAGTTTAGCGGCCAGGGAGACCCAGTACTTC.

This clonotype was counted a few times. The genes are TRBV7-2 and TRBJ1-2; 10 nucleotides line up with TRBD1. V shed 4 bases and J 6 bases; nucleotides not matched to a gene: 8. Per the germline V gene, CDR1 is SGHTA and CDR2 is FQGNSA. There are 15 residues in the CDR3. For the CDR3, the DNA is TGTGCCAGCAGCTCTGATAGACAGGGGGCGAATGGCTACACCTTC. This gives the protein CASSSDRQGANGYTF.

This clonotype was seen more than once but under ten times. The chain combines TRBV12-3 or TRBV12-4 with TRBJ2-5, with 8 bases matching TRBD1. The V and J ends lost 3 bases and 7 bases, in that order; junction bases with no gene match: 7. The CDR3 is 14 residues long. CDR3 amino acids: CASSFGAGGPTQYF. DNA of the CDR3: TGTGCCAGCAGTTTCGGGGCAGGGGGCCCGACCCAGTACTTC.

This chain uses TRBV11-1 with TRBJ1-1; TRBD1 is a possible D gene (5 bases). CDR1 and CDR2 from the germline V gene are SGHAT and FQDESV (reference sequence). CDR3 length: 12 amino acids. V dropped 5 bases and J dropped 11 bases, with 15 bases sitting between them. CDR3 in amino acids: CASSHSGAGAFF. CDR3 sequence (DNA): TGTGCCAGCAGCCATTCTGGGGCCGGGGCTTTCTTT.

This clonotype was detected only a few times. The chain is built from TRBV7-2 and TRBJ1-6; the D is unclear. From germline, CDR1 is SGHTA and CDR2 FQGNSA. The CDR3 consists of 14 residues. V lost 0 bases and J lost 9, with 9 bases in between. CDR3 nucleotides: TGTGCCAGCAGCTTAGCGGGTTTGAGTTCACCCCTCCACTTT. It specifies CASSLAGLSSPLHF.

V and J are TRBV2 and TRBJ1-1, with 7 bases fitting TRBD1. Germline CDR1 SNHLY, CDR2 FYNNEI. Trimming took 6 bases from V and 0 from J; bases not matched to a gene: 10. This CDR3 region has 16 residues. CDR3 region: CASSLPPGQLNTEAFF. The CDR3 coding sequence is TGTGCCAGCAGCCTACCACCGGGACAGCTGAACACTGAAGCTTTCTTT.

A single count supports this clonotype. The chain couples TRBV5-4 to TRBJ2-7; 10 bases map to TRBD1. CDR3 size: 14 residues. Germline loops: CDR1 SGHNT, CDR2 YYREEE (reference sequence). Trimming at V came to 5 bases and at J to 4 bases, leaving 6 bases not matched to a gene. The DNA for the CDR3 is TGTGCCAGCAGGCCACCGGGACAGGGGTACGAGCAGTACTTC. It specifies CASRPPGQGYEQYF.

CDR3 nucleotide sequence: TGTGCCAGCAGCCCATTGGGGCCCTACGAGCAGTACTTC. Its translation: CASSPLGPYEQYF. The J gene is TRBJ2-7, the V gene TRBV14; tentatively, D is TRBD1 (5 bases). V lost 4 bases and J 2 bases, leaving 9 bases between the germline ends. The V gene's germline CDR1 is SGHDN and CDR2 FVKESK. The CDR3 totals 13 residues.

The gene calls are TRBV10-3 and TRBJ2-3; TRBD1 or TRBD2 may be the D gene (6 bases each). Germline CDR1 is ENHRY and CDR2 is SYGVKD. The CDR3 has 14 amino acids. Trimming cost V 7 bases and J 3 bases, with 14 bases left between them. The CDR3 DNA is TGTGCCATCAAGCCAGGGGAGGTGACAGATACGCAGTATTTT. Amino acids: CAIKPGEVTDTQYF.

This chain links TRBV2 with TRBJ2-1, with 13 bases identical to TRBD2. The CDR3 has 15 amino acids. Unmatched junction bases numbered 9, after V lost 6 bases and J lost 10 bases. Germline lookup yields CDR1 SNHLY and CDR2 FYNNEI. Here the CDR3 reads CASSYNGLAGVEQFF. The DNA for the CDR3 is TGTGCCAGCAGCTACAACGGACTAGCGGGGGTGGAGCAGTTCTTC.

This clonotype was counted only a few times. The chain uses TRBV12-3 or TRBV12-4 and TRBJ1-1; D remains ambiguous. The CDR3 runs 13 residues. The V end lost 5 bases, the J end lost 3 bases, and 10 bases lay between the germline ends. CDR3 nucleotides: TGTGCCAGCAGTCCCGCCGGGGACACTGAAGCTTTCTTT. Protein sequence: CASSPAGDTEAFF.